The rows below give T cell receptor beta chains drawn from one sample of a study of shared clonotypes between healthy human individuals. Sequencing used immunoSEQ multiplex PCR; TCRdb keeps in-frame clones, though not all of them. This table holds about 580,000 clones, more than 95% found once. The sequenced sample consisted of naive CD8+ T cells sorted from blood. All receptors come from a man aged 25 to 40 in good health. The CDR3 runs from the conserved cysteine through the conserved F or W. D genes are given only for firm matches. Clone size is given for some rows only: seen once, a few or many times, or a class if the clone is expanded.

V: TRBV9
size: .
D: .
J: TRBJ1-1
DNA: TGTGCCAGCAGCTCAGAGGTAGCCTCGAACACTGAAGCTTTCTTT
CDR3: CASSSEVASNTEAFF

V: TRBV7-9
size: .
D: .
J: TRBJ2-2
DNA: TGTGCCAGCAGCCCAGAAATAAGGGCCACGAACACCGGGGAGCTGTTTTTT
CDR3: CASSPEIRATNTGELFF

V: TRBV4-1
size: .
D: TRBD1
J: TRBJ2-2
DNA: TGCGCCAGCAGCCACGGACAGGGGGCTGTCACCGGGGAGCTGTTTTTT
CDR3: CASSHGQGAVTGELFF

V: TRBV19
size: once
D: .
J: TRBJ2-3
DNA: TGTGCCAGTAGTATATCCGGTTGGAGCAGCACAGATACGCAGTATTTT
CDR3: CASSISGWSSTDTQYF

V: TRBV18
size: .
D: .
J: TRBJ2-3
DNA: TGTGCCAGCTCACTTAGCACAGATACGCAGTATTTT
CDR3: CASSLSTDTQYF

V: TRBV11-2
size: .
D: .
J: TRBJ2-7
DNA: TGTGCCAGCAGCGACCTAGGCGAGCAGTACTTC
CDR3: CASSDLGEQYF

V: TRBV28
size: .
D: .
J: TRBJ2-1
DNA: TGTGCCAGCAGTCTCACCTTAGACGGACGTGAGCAGTTCTTC
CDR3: CASSLTLDGREQFF

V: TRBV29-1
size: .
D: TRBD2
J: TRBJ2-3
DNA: TGCAGCGTCCTGGGACTAGCGGCATTCTTAGATACGCAGTATTTT
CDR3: CSVLGLAAFLDTQYF

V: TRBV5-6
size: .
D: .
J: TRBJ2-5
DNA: TGTGCCAGCAGCTTGTGGACTCCTCAAGAGACCCAGTACTTC
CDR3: CASSLWTPQETQYF

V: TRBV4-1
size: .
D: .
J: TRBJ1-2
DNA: TGCGCCAGCAGCCAAGATAGCCCGGATGACTATGGCTACACCTTC
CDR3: CASSQDSPDDYGYTF

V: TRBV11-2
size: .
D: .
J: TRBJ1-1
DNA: TGTGCCAGCAGCTTAGACCGGAACACTGAAGCTTTCTTT
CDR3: CASSLDRNTEAFF

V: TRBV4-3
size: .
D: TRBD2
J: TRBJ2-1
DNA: TGCGCCAGCAGCCAAGATGCAGGGACTAGCGGATACAATGAGCAGTTCTTC
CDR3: CASSQDAGTSGYNEQFF

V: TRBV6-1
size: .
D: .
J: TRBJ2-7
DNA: TGTGCCAGCAGTGATTCCTACGAGCAGTACTTC
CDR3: CASSDSYEQYF

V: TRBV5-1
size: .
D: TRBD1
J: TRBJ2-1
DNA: TGCGCCAGCAGCTCCCCGGGGACAGGGGGGGGCAATGAGCAGTTCTTC
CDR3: CASSSPGTGGGNEQFF

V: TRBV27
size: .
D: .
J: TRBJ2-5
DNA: TGTGCCAGCAGTTTGCTGGGAGTAGAAGAGACCCAGTACTTC
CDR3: CASSLLGVEETQYF

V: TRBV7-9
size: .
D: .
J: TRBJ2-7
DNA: TGTGCCAGCAGCGCCGGCGGCTACGAGCAGTACTTC
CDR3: CASSAGGYEQYF

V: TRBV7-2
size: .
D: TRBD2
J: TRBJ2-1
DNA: TGTGCCAGCACGGACTTAGCGGGAGGAGTCAATGAGCAGTTCTTC
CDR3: CASTDLAGGVNEQFF

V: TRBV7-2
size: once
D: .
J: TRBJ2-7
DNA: TGTGCCAGCCAAACAGGGTTCCCCGGCGAGCAGTACTTC
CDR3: CASQTGFPGEQYF

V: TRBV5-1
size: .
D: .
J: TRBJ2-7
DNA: TGCGCCAGCAGCCCAGCTTTCGTCGGGCCTTACGAGCAGTACTTC
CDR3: CASSPAFVGPYEQYF

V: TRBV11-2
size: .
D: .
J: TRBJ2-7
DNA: TGTGCCAGCAGCCCAGGGGATAGCTCCTACGAGCAGTACTTC
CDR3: CASSPGDSSYEQYF

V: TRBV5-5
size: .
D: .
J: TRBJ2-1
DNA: TGTGCCAGCAGCTTGGGCCTGACGGTTAACAATGAGCAGTTCTTC
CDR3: CASSLGLTVNNEQFF

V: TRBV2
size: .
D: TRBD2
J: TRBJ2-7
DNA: TGTGCCAGCGCCGAAGAACTAGCGGGATCCTACGAGCAGTACTTC
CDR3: CASAEELAGSYEQYF

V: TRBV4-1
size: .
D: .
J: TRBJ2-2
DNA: TGCGCCAGCAGCCAAGATAACGGGGCCGGGGAGCTGTTTTTT
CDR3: CASSQDNGAGELFF

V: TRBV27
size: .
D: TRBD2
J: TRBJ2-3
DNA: TGTGCCAGCAGTTTTAACAGCGGGAGAACAGATACGCAGTATTTT
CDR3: CASSFNSGRTDTQYF

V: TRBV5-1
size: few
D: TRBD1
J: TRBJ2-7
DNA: TGCGCCAGCAGCCGTCCGGGACAGGGAAACTACGAGCAGTACTTC
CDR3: CASSRPGQGNYEQYF

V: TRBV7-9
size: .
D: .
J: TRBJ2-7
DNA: TGTGCCAGCAGCTTACCGGGACTGGAGAATAACGAGCAGTACTTC
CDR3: CASSLPGLENNEQYF

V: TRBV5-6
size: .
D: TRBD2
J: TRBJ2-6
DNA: TGTGCCCGCAGCGGCGGGGGGTACTCTGGGGCCAACGTCCTGACTTTC
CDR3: CARSGGGYSGANVLTF

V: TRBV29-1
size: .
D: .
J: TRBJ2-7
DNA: TGCAGCGTTACCTCGACAGCCTCCTACGAGCAGTACTTC
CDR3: CSVTSTASYEQYF

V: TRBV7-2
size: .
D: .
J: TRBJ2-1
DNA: TGTGCCAGCAGCCCCGACATCCCTGCAGCCATCTTC
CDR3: CASSPDIPAAIF

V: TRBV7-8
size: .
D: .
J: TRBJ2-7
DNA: TGTGCCAGCAGCCCTTCACAGAGTTTAAGCTCCTACGAGCAGTACTTC
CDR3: CASSPSQSLSSYEQYF

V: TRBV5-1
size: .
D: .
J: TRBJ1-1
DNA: TGCGCCAGCAGCCCACCGAACCGTGACACTGAAGCTTTCTTT
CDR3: CASSPPNRDTEAFF

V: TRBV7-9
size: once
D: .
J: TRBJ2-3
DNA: TGTGCCAGCAGTTACCCCTGGGTCCCGGGAGATACGCAGTATTTT
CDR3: CASSYPWVPGDTQYF

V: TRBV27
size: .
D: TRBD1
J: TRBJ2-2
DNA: TGTGCCAGCAGACCAGGGGGCGGAGGCACCGGGGAGCTGTTTTTT
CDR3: CASRPGGGGTGELFF

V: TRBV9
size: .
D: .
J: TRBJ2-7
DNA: TGTGCCAGCAGCGTAGGCGTTGCCTACGAGCAGTACTTC
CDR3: CASSVGVAYEQYF

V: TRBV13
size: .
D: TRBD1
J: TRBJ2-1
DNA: TGTGCCAGCAGCGCCTCCGGGACAGGTCGCAATGAGCAGTTCTTC
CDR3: CASSASGTGRNEQFF

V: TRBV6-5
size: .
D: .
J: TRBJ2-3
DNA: TGTGCCAGCAGTTACCGCGGGTTTCCCACAGATACGCAGTATTTT
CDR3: CASSYRGFPTDTQYF

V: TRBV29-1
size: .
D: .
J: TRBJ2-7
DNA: TGCAGCACCAAGACTACCAGCTCCTACGAGCAGTACTTC
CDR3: CSTKTTSSYEQYF

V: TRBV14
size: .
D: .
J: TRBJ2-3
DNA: TGTGCCAGCAGCCAAGAGGGGCCGGGGTCTAGCACAGATACGCAGTATTTT
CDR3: CASSQEGPGSSTDTQYF

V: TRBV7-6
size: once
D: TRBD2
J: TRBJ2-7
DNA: TGTGCCAGCAGCTTAGAAGCTAGCGGGACGTACGAGCAGTACTTC
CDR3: CASSLEASGTYEQYF

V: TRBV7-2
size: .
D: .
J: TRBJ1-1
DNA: TGTGCCAGCAGCTTAATAACAGGGAACACTGAAGCTTTCTTT
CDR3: CASSLITGNTEAFF

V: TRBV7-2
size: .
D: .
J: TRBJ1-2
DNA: TGTGCCAGCAGCTTGGGCCCACCCCTTAACTATGGCTACACCTTC
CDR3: CASSLGPPLNYGYTF

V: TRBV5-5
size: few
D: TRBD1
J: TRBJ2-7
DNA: TGTGCCAGCAGCTTGTGGGACAGCTCCTACGAGCAGTACTTC
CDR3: CASSLWDSSYEQYF

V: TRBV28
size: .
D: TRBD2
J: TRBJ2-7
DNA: TGTGCCAGCAGTCCGAGACTAGCCCACTCCTACGAGCAGTACTTC
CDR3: CASSPRLAHSYEQYF

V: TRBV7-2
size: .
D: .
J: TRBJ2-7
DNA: TGTGCCAGCAGCTTGGTGGCGACCTACGAGCAGTACTTC
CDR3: CASSLVATYEQYF

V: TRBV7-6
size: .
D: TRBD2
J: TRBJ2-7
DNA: TGTGCCAGCAGCTCATCCGGGGGGACTAGCGATCCGCCCTACGAGCAGTACTTC
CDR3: CASSSSGGTSDPPYEQYF

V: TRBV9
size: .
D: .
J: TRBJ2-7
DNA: TGTGCCAGCAGCCCGTCCGACGGACAGTTTCCCTACGAGCAGTACTTC
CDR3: CASSPSDGQFPYEQYF

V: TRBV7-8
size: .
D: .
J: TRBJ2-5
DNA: TGTGCCAGCAGCTCCCCCTCGCGACTTTTAGAGACCCAGTACTTC
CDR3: CASSSPSRLLETQYF